Described below is a single T cell receptor (beta chain) sequence and its context. These data are taken from a study of T-cell reconstitution after alpha-beta-depleted transplantation in children. Germline values: CDR1 KGHSH, CDR2 LQKENI. The germline V and J ends were trimmed by 5 bases and 7 bases, with 14 bases remaining between them. CDR3 length: 14 residues. It was with unique molecular identifiers that the TCRbeta library was prepared. From the PCR reads, TCRdb called clonotypes with MiXCR, one entry per CDR3 protein. This sample yields about 340,000 distinct CDR3 sequences, of which about 9.4% are seen a single time; around 2.4% belongs to the top ten.

This TCR was sampled from a human donor who donated a stem cell graft to a child with acute lymphoblastic leukemia. The material sequenced was PBMCs from the stem cell graft donor, taken from the stem cell graft. The V and J genes are TRBV18 and TRBJ1-4; D is unresolved. CDR3 protein: CASSKAGESEKLFF. The CDR3 nucleotides are TGTGCCAGCTCAAAGGCCGGGGAGAGTGAAAAACTGTTTTTT.